The clone carrying this T cell receptor beta chain was counted many times. Its antigen is unknown. CDR1 and CDR2 (germline): ENHRY, SYGVKD. The CDR3 length is 14 residues. The junction had 6 bases not matched to a gene; V was cut back by 8 bases and J by 5 bases. The sample belongs to a study of T-cell reconstitution after alpha-beta-depleted transplantation in children. Whole-study results and caveats: Some patients' high day-60 TCRbeta diversity was attributed to recipient cells surviving conditioning. By about two months after transplant, alpha-beta T cells reportedly arose from several hundred graft clones that had expanded. Fresh T-cell production supplied most of the T-cell counts and diversity seen one year after transplant.

Researchers prepared the TCRbeta library using unique molecular identifiers, the study reports. TCRdb called the PCR reads again in MiXCR, with one record for every CDR3 protein. There are fewer than 550,000 distinct CDR3 sequences in the sample; about 11% occur only once, and just over 2% lies in the top ten. The sample consisted of PBMCs, taken before TCRalphabeta/CD19-depleted stem cell transplant. The chain carries TRBV10-3 and TRBJ2-2; TRBD2 matches 9 bases. This clonotype originated in a child under 10 years old with inherited bone marrow failure, due to receive a stem cell transplant. The CDR3 DNA reads TGTGCCATCGGAGCTAGCGGGGATACCGGGGAGCTGTTTTTT. Translation gives CAIGASGDTGELFF.